This is a list of T cell receptor beta chains from one sample in a study of monozygotic twins with cystic fibrosis. Sequenced by immunoSEQ multiplex PCR; TCRdb stores in-frame clones only, minus some. The data show about 14,000 clones, roughly 93% seen once. Sequenced sample: blood. The source is a girl aged 2 to 9 with cystic fibrosis. CDR3s leave out the opening cysteine and the closing phenylalanine or tryptophan. Each record gives: CDR3 protein, CDR3 length, D gene, V gene. D genes are given only for firm matches.

CDR3 protein: ASSLIAGVYNEQF; CDR3 length: 13; D gene: TRBD2; V gene: TRBV7-9
CDR3 protein: ASSPLPRETQY; CDR3 length: 11; D gene: -; V gene: TRBV18
CDR3 protein: ASSVNPGLATDTQY; CDR3 length: 14; D gene: TRBD2; V gene: TRBV9
CDR3 protein: ASSLGFGRQDGYEQY; CDR3 length: 15; D gene: -; V gene: TRBV7-9
CDR3 protein: ASSSSTASYNEQF; CDR3 length: 13; D gene: -; V gene: TRBV5-4
CDR3 protein: ASMDLWEQY; CDR3 length: 9; D gene: -; V gene: TRBV28
CDR3 protein: ASSEGGSGGSYNEQF; CDR3 length: 15; D gene: TRBD2; V gene: TRBV6-1
CDR3 protein: ASSQDRPGDPGPF; CDR3 length: 13; D gene: -; V gene: TRBV4-1
CDR3 protein: ASSLRFGPEAF; CDR3 length: 11; D gene: -; V gene: TRBV7-9
CDR3 protein: ASVTSGRAGEQF; CDR3 length: 12; D gene: TRBD2; V gene: TRBV10-1
CDR3 protein: ASSLKGPEAF; CDR3 length: 10; D gene: -; V gene: TRBV5-1
CDR3 protein: ASSSPPYGYT; CDR3 length: 10; D gene: -; V gene: TRBV28
CDR3 protein: ATSGYGGGYNEQF; CDR3 length: 13; D gene: -; V gene: TRBV15
CDR3 protein: AIRDREDTEAF; CDR3 length: 11; D gene: TRBD1; V gene: TRBV10-3
CDR3 protein: ASSLEVLGTEAF; CDR3 length: 12; D gene: -; V gene: TRBV5-1
CDR3 protein: SVQERYGYT; CDR3 length: 9; D gene: -; V gene: TRBV29-1